This entry concerns a single T cell receptor beta chain. This sample is part of a study of blood T cell repertoires in COVID-19. In the original processing: Reference gene primer amplification gave nucleated cell count estimates. Some clones are missing from TCRdb's copy, which holds only in-frame ones; the method was immunoSEQ multiplex PCR. The DNA was the basis for D and trimming; V, J and clone size are from that table. The data contain about 74,000 clones, almost 90% of them singletons. CDR1 SNHLY and CDR2 FYNNEI come from the germline V gene. Deletions cut 2 bases from V and 2 bases from J, with 14 bases between. The CDR3 totals 16 residues.

The receptor's source is a woman at least 80 years old with acute or convalescent COVID-19. The material sequenced was peripheral blood. The rearrangement joins TRBV2 to TRBJ2-3; possibly TRBD2 for D (6 bases). CDR3 in amino acids: CASSEWRDSATDTQYF. CDR3 sequence (DNA): TGTGCCAGCAGTGAATGGCGGGACTCCGCCACAGATACGCAGTATTTT.